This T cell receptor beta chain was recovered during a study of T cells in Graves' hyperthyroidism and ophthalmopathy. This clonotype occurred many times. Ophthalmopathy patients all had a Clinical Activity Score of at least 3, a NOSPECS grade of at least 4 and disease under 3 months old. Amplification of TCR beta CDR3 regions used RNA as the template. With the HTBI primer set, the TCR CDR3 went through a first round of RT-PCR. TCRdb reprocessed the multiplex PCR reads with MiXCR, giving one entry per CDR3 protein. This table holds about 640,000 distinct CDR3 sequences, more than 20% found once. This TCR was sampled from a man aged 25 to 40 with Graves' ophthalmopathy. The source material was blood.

CDR3 amino acids: CASSPFGTGGEAFF. In DNA form, the CDR3 reads TGCGCCAGCAGTCCGTTCGGGACAGGGGGTGAAGCTTTCTTT. V and J are TRBV10-1 and TRBJ1-1; 11 bases align to TRBD1. Germline CDR1 and CDR2: WNHNN and SYGVQD (reference sequence). The trim removed 5 bases at V and 7 bases at J, leaving 6 bases unmatched. The CDR3 spans 14 residues.